This T cell receptor beta chain was sequenced for a study of control samples from healthy donors and cancer patients. The assay was immunoSEQ multiplex PCR, and TCRdb's table has in-frame clones only and misses some. The data hold about 73,000 clones, with about 90% observed a single time. Trimming shortened V by 8 bases and J by 4 bases, and 18 bases separated the two germline ends. There are 14 residues in the CDR3. Germline CDR1 and CDR2: MDHEN and SYDVKM. This clonotype was obtained from a woman between 45 and 60 years old in good health. The J gene is TRBJ2-7, the V gene TRBV28; possibly TRBD1 for D (6 bases). The sequencing sample was made of blood. CDR3: CASYRWGRVYEQYF. CDR3 in DNA: TGTGCCAGCTATAGGTGGGGGCGGGTATACGAGCAGTACTTC.